What follows are 6 T cell receptor beta chains derived from one specimen sequenced in a study of blood T cell repertoires in COVID-19. Method: immunoSEQ multiplex PCR; TCRdb's copy keeps in-frame clones and lacks some. Among some 120,000 clones, 70% to 85% were seen once, and the ten largest hold less than 20%. The sequenced sample consisted of peripheral blood. Receptor source: a woman aged 45-65 years with acute or convalescent COVID-19.

This chain uses TRBV19 with TRBJ2-7; 12 bases map to TRBD2. This CDR3 is built from 15 residues. V lost 8 bases to trimming and J lost 1 base; unmatched junction nucleotides: 6. Germline lookup yields CDR1 LNHDA and CDR2 SQIVND (reference sequence). The CDR3 here is CASRASGGASYEQYF. DNA of the CDR3: TGTGCCAGTCGGGCTAGCGGGGGGGCTTCCTACGAGCAGTACTTC.

There are a few counts of this clone. The J gene is TRBJ2-3, the V gene TRBV6-5; D perhaps matches TRBD2 (6 bases). The CDR3 extends over 13 amino acids. Looked up from germline, CDR1 is MNHEY and CDR2 is SVGAGI. With 6 bases removed from V and 0 bases from J, the gap between germline ends came to 7 bases. The CDR3: CASRRGSTDTQYF. In DNA form, the CDR3 reads TGTGCCAGCAGACGGGGGAGCACAGATACGCAGTATTTT.

This clone was counted at least ten times. The chain uses TRBV12-3 or TRBV12-4 and TRBJ1-5, with 8 bases identical to TRBD1. This CDR3 region has 12 residues. Unmatched junction bases numbered 4, after V lost 5 bases and J lost 10 bases. The CDR3 protein is CASSRDRGPQHF. As DNA, the CDR3 is TGTGCCAGCAGTAGAGACAGGGGTCCCCAGCATTTT.

V gene TRBV9 combines with J gene TRBJ1-1; 11 nucleotides match TRBD1. V lost 3 bases to trimming and J lost 11 bases; unmatched junction nucleotides: 6. This CDR3 region has 13 residues. Germline CDR1 is SGDLS and CDR2 is YYNGEE. CDR3 in DNA: TGTGCCAGCAGCGCCGGACAGGGGGCGACGGCTTTCTTT. It translates to CASSAGQGATAFF.

The V gene is TRBV6-5, the J gene TRBJ2-1; 10 bases are a match to TRBD1. CDR1 is MNHEY and CDR2 is SVGAGI in the germline V gene. This CDR3 has 13 residues. V shed 6 bases, J shed 8 bases, and the junction held 4 bases outside the gene matches. The CDR3 is CASSRDRGYEQFF. The CDR3 DNA follows: TGTGCCAGCAGCCGGGACAGGGGCTATGAGCAGTTCTTC.

The chain uses TRBV5-4 and TRBJ1-6; perhaps TRBD1 as D (5 bases). Germline V CDR1 and CDR2: SGHNT, YYREEE (reference sequence). Trimming stripped 4 bases from V and 0 bases from J, with 8 bases between. The CDR3 extends over 15 amino acids. The CDR3 DNA is TGTGCCAGCAGCCTTGACAGCTCCTATAATTCACCCCTCCACTTT. Its translation: CASSLDSSYNSPLHF.